This paragraph reports one T cell receptor (beta chain). Its antigen is undetermined. Single viable CD3+CD4+CD8-CD45RO+ cells were sorted as the memory CD4+ T cells. CD4+ T cells were isolated by positive magnetic selection. Method: immunoSEQ multiplex PCR; TCRdb's copy keeps in-frame clones and lacks some. The profile shows around 84,000 clones, 80% of them singletons. This sample was included in a study of memory CD4+ T cells and cytomegalovirus serostatus. Study observations and caveats: Suggested: most of the CMV-linked TCR signature lies in CD4+ memory cells. Median bootstrapped AUC for CMV status was about 0.94 originally, approximately 0.91 US-trained. CD4+ memory repertoires contained 67 of 164 reported CMV TCRbeta sequences.

The sequence came from an adult in good health and CMV-seronegative. What was sequenced was memory CD4+ T cells from blood.

The CDR3 nucleotides are TGCGCCAGCAGCCTTGCCGGGACTAGGGACAATGAGCAGTTCTTC. This encodes CASSLAGTRDNEQFF. This sequence joins TRBV4-1 and TRBJ2-1, with 8 nucleotides matching TRBD2. CDR1 and CDR2 (germline): MGHRA, YSYEKL. The junction had 7 bases not matched to a gene; V was cut back by 4 bases and J by 5 bases. The length of the CDR3 is 15 residues.